This T cell receptor beta chain was retrieved from a study of T cell repertoires in cytomegalovirus infection. Regarding the study as a whole: The ex vivo response showed dominance by HLA-C-restricted CMV-specific TCR beta clonotypes.

Using its own MiXCR run on the reads, TCRdb lists one record per CDR3 protein. The sample has under 200,000 distinct CDR3 sequences, 28% seen once. The sample holds one count of this clonotype. Its target is not known. This could be a read error, since a much larger clone is one nucleotide away. The CDR3 covers 19 residues. V was trimmed by 2 bases and J by 0 bases, leaving 17 bases between them. Germline lookup yields CDR1 SGHAT and CDR2 FQNNGV. The chain links TRBV11-2 to TRBJ2-6; no clear D. This sequence was found in a human donor in good health (CMV status not recorded). Some clones in this sample may be carry-over from other donors' samples. The sequencing input was PBMCs. CDR3 in amino acids: CASSLLLRMGHSGANVLTF. CDR3 in DNA: TGTGCCAGCAGCTTATTATTGCGCATGGGTCACTCTGGGGCCAACGTCCTGACTTTC.